One sample yielded the 20 T cell receptor beta chains listed below, sequenced in a study of T-cell reconstitution after alpha-beta-depleted transplantation in children (dated by TCRdb to about 2016). The library was made by PCR. Sequencing used an Illumina HiSeq 2500. TCR library preparation used molecular barcoding, with unique molecular identifiers applied to normalize quantification of the TCRbeta repertoire. In TCRdb, the public reads were trimmed at Q25 with fastp and aligned with MiXCR, with productive beta chains retained. Here each entry gathers all rows of one CDR3 protein and keeps the most common genes and DNA. A total of about 300,000 distinct CDR3 sequences appear in this sample, around 10% of them only once. Of the sample, less than 8% is held by the ten largest clones. Taken with the paper, the label for treatment or condition translates to: allogeneic hematopoietic cell transplantation with graft depleted of TCRalphabeta T cells and CD19 B cells.

The sample consisted of PBMCs, taken before TCRalphabeta/CD19-depleted stem cell transplant. The receptors were gathered from a boy under three years old with acute myeloid leukemia, due to receive a stem cell transplant.

This clonotype was picked up many times. J is TRBJ2-7 and V is TRBV5-1; 8 bases match TRBD2. CDR3 length: 14 residues. Germline CDR1 reads SGHRS; CDR2 reads YFSETQ. After removal of 4 bases from V and 5 bases from J, the junction contained 8 bases not matched to a gene. This CDR3 reads CASSRSSGTDEQYF. CDR3 in DNA: TGCGCCAGCAGCCGGAGTAGCGGGACGGACGAGCAGTACTTC.

The V gene is TRBV7-9, the J gene TRBJ1-1, with 10 bases that match TRBD1. V was clipped by 1 base and J by 7 bases; unmatched bases: 0. This CDR3 spans 13 amino acids. Germline lookup yields CDR1 SEHNR and CDR2 FQNEAQ (reference sequence). The CDR3 is CASSLGDRGEAFF. The CDR3 DNA reads as TGTGCCAGCAGCTTAGGGGACAGGGGTGAAGCTTTCTTT.

The sample holds many counts of this clonotype. The chain joins TRBV7-8 to TRBJ2-5, with 15 bases matching TRBD2. The CDR3 has 18 residues. J was trimmed by 5 bases and V by 5 bases; bases with no gene match: 12. Germline CDR1 SGHVS, CDR2 FQNEAQ. The CDR3 sequence is CASSLGLAGGRWGETQYF. In DNA form, the CDR3 reads TGTGCCAGCAGCCTAGGACTAGCGGGGGGGCGATGGGGCGAGACCCAGTACTTC. Full variable domain (remainder filled in from reference TRBV7-8 and TRBJ2-5): GAGVSQSPRYKVAKRGQDVALRCDPISGHVSLFWYQQALGQGPEFLTYFQNEAQLDKSGLPSDRFFAERPEGSVSTLKIQRTQQEDSAVYLCASSLGLAGGRWGETQYFGPGTRLLVL.

This clonotype was counted a single time. This chain links TRBV4-3 with TRBJ2-7; 7 bases fit TRBD1. This CDR3 spans 14 amino acids. J lost 5 bases, V lost 1 base, and 5 bases had no gene match. Germline V gene data show CDR1 as LGHNA and CDR2 as YSLEER. In DNA form, the CDR3 reads TGCGCCAGCAGCCAAGTTCACAGGGGCGACGAGCAGTACTTC. It yields the protein CASSQVHRGDEQYF.

The V gene is TRBV6-5, the J gene TRBJ2-6, with 7 positions matching TRBD1. CDR1 MNHEY and CDR2 SVGAGI come from the germline V gene. The CDR3 is 17 residues long. V shed 2 bases and J 0 bases; nucleotides not matched to a gene: 4. CDR3 region: CASSYGDRFSGANVLTF. The CDR3 region has the DNA TGTGCCAGCAGTTACGGGGACAGATTCTCTGGGGCCAACGTCCTGACTTTC.

In its sample, this clonotype was seen a few times. J is TRBJ2-5 and V is TRBV29-1; 9 positions agree with TRBD2. With 0 bases clipped from V and 5 bases from J, the junction kept 10 bases outside the gene matches. The germline V gene encodes CDR1 SQVTM and CDR2 ANQGSEA. This CDR3 comprises 16 residues. Here the CDR3 reads CSVEDLLSGRGETQYF. CDR3 DNA sequence: TGCAGCGTTGAAGACCTCCTTAGCGGGAGAGGGGAGACCCAGTACTTC.

This clonotype was detected many times. The chain employs TRBV18 and TRBJ2-3; TRBD1 matches at 7 bases. The V segment lost 5 bases and the J segment 2 bases; nucleotides outside the gene matches: 10. Looked up from germline, CDR1 is KGHSH and CDR2 is LQKENI. The CDR3 is 16 residues long. CDR3 bases: TGTGCCAGCTCAGCTCGGACAGGCGGTTACACAGATACGCAGTATTTT. Protein: CASSARTGGYTDTQYF.

The J gene is TRBJ2-1, the V gene TRBV12-3 or TRBV12-4; D tentatively reads TRBD1 or TRBD2 (5 bases each). The length of the CDR3 is 16 residues. V dropped 4 bases and J dropped 0 bases, with 13 bases sitting between them. The CDR3 here is CASSSSGLASYNEQFF. CDR3 coding DNA: TGTGCCAGCAGTTCTTCAGGGCTAGCCTCCTACAATGAGCAGTTCTTC.

There are many counts of this clonotype. The V and J genes are TRBV20-1 and TRBJ1-5; D is possibly TRBD1 (6 bases). The CDR3 covers 13 residues. Trimming stripped 2 bases from V and 7 bases from J, with 12 bases between. Germline values: CDR1 DFQATT, CDR2 SNEGSKA (reference sequence). CDR3 bases: TGCAGTGCTAGATCAGGGGTAGCGCAGCCCCAGCATTTT. Its protein is CSARSGVAQPQHF.

In its sample, this clonotype was seen many times. The chain couples TRBV12-3 or TRBV12-4 to TRBJ2-3, with TRBD2 matching 9 bases. The CDR3 runs to 15 residues. V lost 5 bases to trimming and J lost 1 base; unmatched junction nucleotides: 4. The CDR3 reads CASSLSGSRTDTQYF. In nucleotides, the CDR3 is TGTGCCAGCAGTCTTAGCGGGAGTCGCACAGATACGCAGTATTTT.

The J gene is TRBJ2-5, the V gene TRBV5-1; D not resolved. CDR3 length equals 14 residues. Deletions cut 1 base from V and 2 bases from J, with 9 bases between. Germline V lookup: CDR1 SGHRS, CDR2 YFSETQ. The CDR3 region is CASSLSPPQETQYF. The CDR3 nucleotides read TGCGCCAGCAGCTTGTCCCCCCCTCAAGAGACCCAGTACTTC.

The V gene is TRBV5-1, the J gene TRBJ1-2, with 10 nucleotides matching TRBD1. The CDR3 sequence is 14 residues long. CDR1 is SGHRS and CDR2 is YFSETQ in the germline V gene. Trimming cost V 4 bases and J 4 bases; bases outside gene matches: 4. Here the CDR3 DNA reads TGCGCCAGCAGCCCGGGACAGGGGATCTATGGCTACACCTTC. Amino acid sequence: CASSPGQGIYGYTF.

This clonotype was seen ten or more times. V and J are TRBV6-1 and TRBJ2-7; 8 bases are a match to TRBD2. The CDR3 covers 15 residues. Germline lookup yields CDR1 MNHNS and CDR2 SASEGT. V was clipped by 6 bases and J by 2 bases; unmatched bases: 9. The CDR3 loop reads CASRLTSGTPYEQYF. The CDR3 nucleotides are TGTGCCAGCAGACTAACTAGCGGTACCCCCTACGAGCAGTACTTC.

This clonotype was picked up many times. The chain employs TRBV2 and TRBJ2-3, with D possibly being TRBD2 (5 bases). In germline, CDR1 is SNHLY, CDR2 FYNNEI. This CDR3 contains 18 residues. V lost 4 bases and J lost 7, with 27 bases in between. The chain's CDR3 is CASSGIGRRGLGINTQYF. The CDR3 nucleotides are TGTGCCAGCAGTGGTATCGGGCGTCGAGGACTTGGGATAAATACGCAGTATTTT.

This clonotype was found many times. The chain links TRBV24-1 to TRBJ2-1; 11 bases fit TRBD2. Losses at the gene ends were 4 bases for V and 5 bases for J; bases not matched to a gene: 6. The CDR3 totals 16 residues. CDR1 and CDR2 (germline): KGHDR, SFDVKD. The CDR3 loop is CATSDDKLAGDNEQFF. The CDR3, as DNA: TGTGCCACCAGTGACGATAAACTAGCGGGGGACAATGAGCAGTTCTTC.

The V call is TRBV11-2, the J call TRBJ2-1; either TRBD1 or TRBD2 may supply D (6 bases each). The V end was cut by 5 bases, the J end by 8 bases, with 22 bases between. CDR1 is SGHAT and CDR2 is FQNNGV in the germline V gene. The CDR3 is 16 amino acids. CDR3 in amino acids: CASSPVALGGLDEQFF. Here the CDR3 DNA reads TGTGCCAGCAGCCCGGTCGCCTTAGGGGGGTTAGATGAGCAGTTCTTC.

With respect to this clonotype: An end of the junction differs from the germline gene, which may be a read error. The rearrangement joins TRBV13 to TRBJ2-1, with D hard to call. Germline-derived CDR1 and CDR2 are PRHDT and FYEKMQ (reference sequence). The CDR3 has 12 amino acids. The CDR3 nucleotides are TGTGCCAGCAGCTTAGCCTACAATGAGCGGTTCTTC. Its translation is CASSLAYNERFF.

Notes on this clonotype: A much more abundant neighbour one base away suggests this may be a read error. The genes are TRBV28 and TRBJ1-2; possibly TRBD1 for D (6 bases). CDR3 length: 12 residues. The germline gives CDR1 MDHEN, CDR2 SYDVKM. The CDR3 region is CASTVGAGGFTF. CDR3 in DNA: TGTGCCAGCACGGTGGGGGCGGGTGGCTTCACCTTC.

There are many counts of this clonotype. CDR3 region: CASSAHQQGARTGELFF. The CDR3 region has the DNA TGTGCCAGCAGCGCTCATCAACAGGGGGCGCGAACCGGGGAGCTGTTTTTT. The V gene is TRBV7-3, the J gene TRBJ2-2; 9 nucleotides align to TRBD1. Germline V gene sequence: CDR1 SGHTA, CDR2 FQGTGA. V gave up 5 bases and J gave up 5 bases; unmatched junction bases: 12. The CDR3 has 17 residues.

This clonotype appeared many times. The V and J genes are TRBV10-3 and TRBJ1-5, with D perhaps matching TRBD1 (5 bases). Germline CDR1 ENHRY, CDR2 SYGVKD. The CDR3 is 13 amino acids. The V gene lost 8 bases and the J gene lost 3 bases, with 11 bases spanning the gap. The CDR3 spells CAIRHGANQPQHF. The CDR3 DNA sequence: TGTGCCATCCGCCACGGGGCCAATCAGCCCCAGCATTTT.